The TCR beta chain described here comes from a study of shared clonotypes between healthy human individuals. On the study more broadly: Per donor, three plates held CD4 naive cells, three held CD4 memory, two held CD8 naive and one held CD8 memory.

V was cut by 0 bases and J by 0 bases, with 10 bases left in between. CDR1 is LGHNT, CDR2 FRNRAP, per germline. There are 16 residues in the CDR3. This clone was seen once. At a deep level, the assay was run. This table comes from immunoSEQ multiplex PCR, and its TCRdb copy is limited to in-frame clones, with some not included. The sample carries over a million clones, around 97% recorded once. V gene TRBV12-5 combines with J gene TRBJ2-3, with D unclear. The material sequenced was naive CD4+ T cells sorted from blood. As for subset: CD45RA+ positively selected. The sequence was obtained from a man aged 30-40 years in good health. CDR3 amino acids: CASGLVLGHSTDTQYF. In nucleotides, the CDR3 is TGTGCTAGTGGTTTGGTACTGGGCCACAGCACAGATACGCAGTATTTT.